The rows below give T cell receptor beta chains drawn from one sample of a study of T cells in Graves' hyperthyroidism and ophthalmopathy. A single record per CDR3 protein comes from TCRdb applying MiXCR to the multiplex PCR reads. The data show roughly 350,000 distinct CDR3 sequences, with roughly 13% seen just once and just under 25% held by the top ten. The sequencing input was blood. The receptors here all came from a woman aged 25 to 45 with Graves' hyperthyroidism. Each CDR3 is given with its conserved first and last residue. D genes are given only for firm matches. Size tells how often a clone was seen (once, few, many) or the class of an expanded clone, and some rows leave it out.

>many|TRBJ1-5|-|TRBV28
TGTGCCAGCCAAACCCCCAGGGCTCAGCCCCAGCATTTT
CASQTPRAQPQHF
>-|TRBJ2-3|-|TRBV28
TGTGCCAGCAGTTCGGGCCTCGGGGGGCTGGGAGATACGCAGTATTTT
CASSSGLGGLGDTQYF
>-|TRBJ2-2|TRBD2|TRBV5-4
TGTGCCAGCAGGAGCGGGACTAGAAACACCGGGGAGCTGTTTTTT
CASRSGTRNTGELFF
>-|TRBJ2-7|-|TRBV7-2
TGTGCCAGCAGCTTAGCAGACGAGAACTACGAGCAGTACTTC
CASSLADENYEQYF
>many|TRBJ2-1|TRBD1|TRBV2
TGTGCCAGCAGTGAAGGACAGGGGTACAATGAGCAGTTCTTC
CASSEGQGYNEQFF
>-|TRBJ1-4|TRBD1|TRBV10-2
TGCGCCAGCAGTGAGGGAAGACAGGGAAAACTGTTTTTT
CASSEGRQGKLFF
>few|TRBJ2-1|TRBD2|TRBV5-4
TGTGCCAGCAGCCGGCCGGGACTAGCGGTAAATGAGCAGTTCTTC
CASSRPGLAVNEQFF
>many|TRBJ1-1|-|TRBV29-1
TGCAGCGTTGCCCCCGCAAACACTGAAGCTTTCTTT
CSVAPANTEAFF
>-|TRBJ1-2|-|TRBV19
TGTGCCAGTAGTTTGACAGGAAGCAACTATGGCTACACCTTC
CASSLTGSNYGYTF
>-|TRBJ1-2|-|TRBV29-1
TGCAGCCCTGACCTGAGGGGGGTTGGCTACACCTTC
CSPDLRGVGYTF
>-|TRBJ2-5|-|TRBV15
TGTGCCACCAGACCCTTTGGGTCAGAAGAGACCCAGTACTTC
CATRPFGSEETQYF
>once|TRBJ2-1|-|TRBV10-1
TGCGCCAGCAGTGAGTCGTCGTTCAATGAGCAGTTCTTC
CASSESSFNEQFF
>many|TRBJ2-7|TRBD1|TRBV28
TGTGCCAGCAGCCTTTCCGGGGCAGGGGGCCTTTACGAGCAGTACTTC
CASSLSGAGGLYEQYF
>-|TRBJ2-2|-|TRBV20-1
TGCAGTGCTAGACGTCGTGGCCTAGCCACCGGGGAGCTGTTTTTT
CSARRRGLATGELFF
>few|TRBJ1-1|-|TRBV9
TGTGCCAGCAGCGTATTGGAGGGACGGGTGAACACTGAAGCTTTCTTT
CASSVLEGRVNTEAFF
>many|TRBJ2-1|-|TRBV20-1
TGCAGTGCTCCCAGGGGGGGGGGTCGGGTCGATGAGCAGTTCTTC
CSAPRGGGRVDEQFF
>many|TRBJ2-5|-|TRBV29-1
TGCAGCGTTGTGGGCGGTCAAGAGACCCAGTACTTC
CSVVGGQETQYF
>-|TRBJ2-7|TRBD1|TRBV28
TGTGCCAGCAGTTTACAACCTGGACAGGGTGGCCTGTACGAGCAGTACTTC
CASSLQPGQGGLYEQYF
>-|TRBJ2-7|-|TRBV7-8
TGTGCCAGCAGCGGTGGGACCAGCTACGAGCAGTACTTC
CASSGGTSYEQYF
>many|TRBJ1-1|TRBD1|TRBV2
TGTGCCAGCAGTGCTCCGGACAGGGAGGCTGAAGCTTTCTTT
CASSAPDREAEAFF
>many|TRBJ2-5|-|TRBV5-1
TGCGCCAGCAGCTTGGATACCGAAGAGACCCAGTACTTC
CASSLDTEETQYF
>few|TRBJ2-4|TRBD1|TRBV30
TGTGCCTGGAGTGTACGAGATAGGGGGCGCACCATTCAGTACTTC
CAWSVRDRGRTIQYF
>-|TRBJ2-3|-|TRBV7-2
TGTGCCAGCAGGGGAATCACAGATACGCAGTATTTT
CASRGITDTQYF
>many|TRBJ2-5|-|TRBV20-1
TGCAGTGTCCCAGGGCCAGAGACCCAGTACTTC
CSVPGPETQYF
>many|TRBJ2-5|-|TRBV7-8
TGTGCCAGCAGCTTAGGCATCTCCTCGGGGGAGACCCAGTACTTC
CASSLGISSGETQYF
>-|TRBJ2-2|-|TRBV5-4
TGTGCCAGCAGCCCGTACCCTAGACCCGGGGAGCTGTTTTTT
CASSPYPRPGELFF
>many|TRBJ1-1|TRBD1|TRBV20-1
TGCAGTGCCTCCTACCCCGACAGGGTGAACACTGAAGCTTTCTTT
CSASYPDRVNTEAFF
>many|TRBJ2-5|-|TRBV6-1
TGTGCCAGCAGGACTAGGTGGCTAAACCCCGAGACCCAGTACTTC
CASRTRWLNPETQYF
>many|TRBJ2-1|-|TRBV20-1
TGCAGTGCTAGAGTTGCGGGTGGAAGCTCCTACAATGAGCAGTTCTTC
CSARVAGGSSYNEQFF
>few|TRBJ2-2|-|TRBV7-2
TGTGCCAGCAGCTCTAGCCGGGCCGGGGAGCTGTTTTTT
CASSSSRAGELFF
>-|TRBJ2-3|TRBD2|TRBV5-1
TGCGCCAGCAGCTTGGTAGCGGGGGACCAGGGAACGCAGTATTTT
CASSLVAGDQGTQYF
>many|TRBJ2-4|-|TRBV28
TGTGCCAGCAGACTAATAGCCAAAAACATTCAGTACTTC
CASRLIAKNIQYF
>-|TRBJ1-1|TRBD1|TRBV7-9
TGTGCCAGCAGCCCGAAACTCCGACAGGGGAACACTGAAGCTTTCTTT
CASSPKLRQGNTEAFF
>-|TRBJ1-2|-|TRBV20-1
TGCAGTGCGGCTGACCGGTACGATACCAGCTATGGCTACACCTTC
CSAADRYDTSYGYTF
>many|TRBJ2-7|-|TRBV4-3
TGCGCCAGCAGCCAAAGGACAGACTCCTACGAGCAGTACTTC
CASSQRTDSYEQYF
>many|TRBJ2-5|TRBD1|TRBV11-2
TGTGCCAGCAGCCCACAAGACAGGGTGGAGACCCAGTACTTC
CASSPQDRVETQYF
>few|TRBJ2-1|TRBD2|TRBV20-1
TGCAGTGCTAGCATGGGGCTGGGGGGGGGGGGCTACAATGAGCAGTTCTTC
CSASMGLGGGGYNEQFF
>few|TRBJ2-1|-|TRBV9
TGTGCCAGCAGCGTAGCGGGAGCCTACGATGAGCAGTTCTTC
CASSVAGAYDEQFF